The rows below give T cell receptor beta chains drawn from one sample of a study of cytomegalovirus exposure and HLA in healthy donors. Repertoires were generated with immunoSEQ multiplex PCR, while TCRdb's copy carries only in-frame clones and drops some. The sample carries 150,000 or so clones, about 81% recorded once. Sequencing used PBMCs. These TCRs come from a young man in good health and CMV-seronegative. The CDR3 runs from the conserved cysteine through the conserved F or W. The D gene is left open where the match is weak. Rows give clone size only sometimes, using once, few, many, or a class for an expanded clone.

D gene | J gene | V gene | clone size | CDR3 protein | CDR3 DNA
- | TRBJ1-1 | TRBV5-1 | - | CASSLGEARRAEAFF | TGCGCCAGCAGCTTGGGAGAGGCCAGGAGGGCTGAAGCTTTCTTT
- | TRBJ1-1 | TRBV5-5 | once | CASSLWGPNTEAFF | TGTGCCAGCAGCTTGTGGGGGCCCAACACTGAAGCTTTCTTT
TRBD1 | TRBJ1-4 | TRBV5-6 | - | CASSLEQGVLEKLFF | TGTGCCAGCAGCTTGGAACAGGGGGTATTAGAAAAACTGTTTTTT
- | TRBJ2-1 | TRBV18 | - | CASSPEQGKPFF | TGTGCCAGCTCACCCGAGCAGGGGAAGCCGTTCTTC
- | TRBJ1-2 | TRBV7-2 | - | CASSLETVSYGYTF | TGTGCCAGCAGCTTAGAGACAGTAAGCTATGGCTACACCTTC
TRBD1 | TRBJ1-1 | TRBV7-3 | - | CASSLQGENTEAFF | TGTGCCAGCAGCCTCCAGGGGGAAAACACTGAAGCTTTCTTT
TRBD2 | TRBJ2-7 | TRBV7-8 | - | CASSPHLLAGDGYEQYF | TGTGCCAGCAGCCCCCACCTGCTAGCGGGGGATGGCTACGAGCAGTACTTC
TRBD2 | TRBJ2-7 | TRBV10-3 | - | CAISDGPGLAGGSGVEQYF | TGTGCCATCAGCGACGGACCGGGACTAGCGGGGGGGTCCGGGGTCGAGCAGTACTTC
- | TRBJ1-2 | TRBV5-1 | - | CASSLGAYGYTF | TGCGCCAGCAGCTTGGGGGCGTATGGCTACACCTTC
- | TRBJ1-3 | TRBV9 | - | CASSVATGGANSGNTIYF | TGTGCCAGCAGCGTAGCTACGGGAGGGGCAAACTCTGGAAACACCATATATTTT
- | TRBJ2-6 | TRBV6-1 | - | CASSEKGGYGGANVLTF | TGTGCCAGCAGTGAGAAGGGAGGCTATGGTGGGGCCAACGTCCTGACTTTC
- | TRBJ2-2 | TRBV28 | few | CASSLIFPGGELFF | TGTGCCAGCAGTTTAATTTTTCCAGGCGGGGAGCTGTTTTTT
TRBD1 | TRBJ2-1 | TRBV10-3 | few | CAISDAGQGDINEQFF | TGTGCCATCAGTGACGCGGGACAGGGGGATATCAATGAGCAGTTCTTC
TRBD2 | TRBJ2-1 | TRBV2 | - | CASSELLAGVSWNEQFF | TGTGCCAGCAGTGAATTACTAGCGGGAGTCAGCTGGAATGAGCAGTTCTTC
TRBD1 | TRBJ2-7 | TRBV5-1 | - | CASSRGTGGPPYEQYF | TGCGCCAGCAGTCGAGGGACAGGGGGCCCGCCCTACGAGCAGTACTTC
- | TRBJ1-1 | TRBV30 | - | CAWIPYHETNTEAFF | TGTGCCTGGATCCCCTATCACGAAACTAACACTGAAGCTTTCTTT
TRBD2 | TRBJ2-5 | TRBV9 | - | CASSVGLAGVSETQYF | TGTGCCAGCAGCGTGGGACTAGCGGGAGTAAGTGAGACCCAGTACTTC
- | TRBJ2-1 | TRBV7-2 | - | CASSFSKLTRAYNEQFF | TGTGCCAGCAGCTTCTCTAAGCTTACTAGGGCCTACAATGAGCAGTTCTTC
- | TRBJ2-7 | TRBV6-1 | - | CASSEAEGHEQYF | TGTGCCAGCAGTGAAGCAGAGGGTCACGAGCAGTACTTC
- | TRBJ2-2 | TRBV5-1 | once | CASSAGAEGGELFF | TGCGCCAGCAGCGCAGGGGCAGAGGGCGGGGAGCTGTTTTTT
TRBD1 | TRBJ1-3 | TRBV5-8 | - | CASSRWTGGRDGNTIYF | TGTGCCAGCAGCCGTTGGACAGGGGGTAGGGACGGAAACACCATATATTTT
- | TRBJ2-1 | TRBV29-1 | - | CSVQSGPSYNEQFF | TGCAGCGTCCAGAGCGGACCCTCCTACAATGAGCAGTTCTTC
TRBD1 | TRBJ2-6 | TRBV5-1 | once | CASSFDRGLPGANVLTF | TGCGCCAGCAGCTTTGACAGGGGGCTCCCTGGGGCCAACGTCCTGACTTTC
- | TRBJ1-2 | TRBV7-9 | - | CASSLGGDYGYTF | TGTGCCAGCAGCTTAGGGGGAGACTATGGCTACACCTTC
- | TRBJ2-1 | TRBV10-3 | - | CAINGPSLYNEQFF | TGTGCCATCAACGGTCCATCCCTCTACAATGAGCAGTTCTTC
- | TRBJ2-1 | TRBV6-5 | - | CASSYGPGISYNEQFF | TGTGCCAGCAGTTACGGTCCGGGAATTTCGTACAATGAGCAGTTCTTC
TRBD2 | TRBJ2-1 | TRBV5-1 | - | CASSFSAGDNYNEQFF | TGCGCCAGCAGCTTCTCCGCGGGAGATAATTACAATGAGCAGTTCTTC
- | TRBJ2-3 | TRBV6-5 | few | CASSYSTAGTDTQYF | TGTGCCAGCAGTTACAGCACCGCGGGCACAGATACGCAGTATTTT
TRBD1 | TRBJ1-6 | TRBV4-1 | - | CASSQDSTDRVVPFYNSPLHF | TGCGCCAGCAGCCAAGATTCAACAGACAGGGTCGTTCCCTTCTATAATTCACCCCTCCACTTT
- | TRBJ2-5 | TRBV15 | - | CATSSPGAGETQYF | TGTGCCACCAGCTCACCGGGAGCCGGAGAGACCCAGTACTTC
TRBD1 | TRBJ2-6 | TRBV28 | - | CATTGGASGANVLTF | TGTGCCACGACAGGGGGCGCGTCTGGGGCCAACGTCCTGACTTTC
- | TRBJ2-5 | TRBV30 | once | CAMDRAGETQYF | TGTGCCATGGACCGGGCGGGCGAGACCCAGTACTTC
TRBD1 | TRBJ2-5 | TRBV7-3 | - | CASSSTGGGQETQYF | TGTGCCAGCAGCTCTACAGGGGGTGGCCAAGAGACCCAGTACTTC
- | TRBJ1-1 | TRBV10-2 | - | CASRHTEMNTEAFF | TGCGCCAGCAGACATACAGAAATGAACACTGAAGCTTTCTTT
- | TRBJ1-2 | TRBV28 | once | CASSPARPQGYTF | TGTGCCAGCAGCCCCGCGAGGCCCCAGGGCTACACCTTC
TRBD2 | TRBJ2-3 | TRBV25-1 | - | CASSPRGGTDTQYF | TGTGCCAGCAGTCCCCGGGGGGGCACAGATACGCAGTATTTT
TRBD1 | TRBJ2-1 | TRBV6-1 | few | CASSRTGTGNGEQFF | TGTGCCAGCAGCCGGACCGGGACAGGGAATGGTGAGCAGTTCTTC
- | TRBJ2-5 | TRBV2 | - | CASSDRGVETQYF | TGTGCCAGCAGTGATAGGGGTGTGGAGACCCAGTACTTC
TRBD1 | TRBJ2-5 | TRBV29-1 | - | CSVLQGDVTQYF | TGCAGCGTACTACAGGGGGATGTGACCCAGTACTTC
TRBD2 | TRBJ2-1 | TRBV5-1 | few | CASSLDAGGGGNEQFF | TGCGCCAGCAGCTTGGACGCGGGAGGCGGTGGCAATGAGCAGTTCTTC
TRBD1 | TRBJ1-5 | TRBV28 | - | CASSFDRGLRPQHF | TGTGCCAGCAGTTTCGACAGGGGGCTTCGGCCCCAGCATTTT
- | TRBJ2-3 | TRBV5-8 | - | CASSLGRATSTDTQYF | TGTGCCAGCAGCTTGGGGCGAGCGACTAGCACAGATACGCAGTATTTT
TRBD1 | TRBJ2-7 | TRBV6-1 | once | CASSDGDSSYEQYF | TGTGCCAGCAGTGATGGGGACAGCTCCTACGAGCAGTACTTC
- | TRBJ1-2 | TRBV28 | - | CASSSGSPGGYTF | TGTGCCAGCAGTTCCGGGAGCCCTGGAGGCTACACCTTC
- | TRBJ1-5 | TRBV19 | few | CASSTSQGSNQPQHF | TGTGCCAGTAGTACATCACAGGGCAGCAATCAGCCCCAGCATTTT
- | TRBJ1-5 | TRBV5-1 | - | CASSLGSSNQPQHF | TGCGCCAGCAGCTTGGGCAGTAGCAATCAGCCCCAGCATTTT
- | TRBJ2-7 | TRBV14 | - | CASSQDAGYEQYF | TGTGCCAGCAGCCAAGATGCGGGCTACGAGCAGTACTTC